Each of the 27 T cell receptor beta chains below was sequenced from the same sample in a study of PD-1 blockade in mismatch repair-deficient tumors. The data were produced by immunoSEQ multiplex PCR, yet TCRdb's version contains in-frame clones alone and is incomplete. The top ten clones hold roughly 5.5% of a sample with 76,000 or so clones, roughly 80% of them seen once. The sample in question was peripheral blood, obtained 44 weeks after starting pembrolizumab. These receptors were taken from an adult with mismatch repair-deficient cancer.

The chain employs TRBV6-1 and TRBJ1-5; 8 nucleotides align to TRBD1. Germline V lookup: CDR1 MNHNS, CDR2 SASEGT. V shed 6 bases, J shed 3 bases, and the junction held 7 bases outside the gene matches. The CDR3 extends over 15 amino acids. The CDR3 coding sequence is TGTGCCAGCAGCCTGGGGGGACAGGACAATCAGCCCCAGCATTTT. As protein: CASSLGGQDNQPQHF.

V and J are TRBV11-2 and TRBJ2-3; 7 bases fit TRBD2. Losses at the gene ends were 5 bases for V and 3 bases for J; bases not matched to a gene: 14. The CDR3 sequence is 17 residues long. CDR1 and CDR2 from the germline V gene are SGHAT and FQNNGV. CDR3 sequence (DNA): TGTGCCAGCAGCCCACATGGGGAGGGAGGGCCGACAGATACGCAGTATTTT. It translates to CASSPHGEGGPTDTQYF.

The J gene is TRBJ2-1, the V gene TRBV13; maybe TRBD2 (5 bases). The V and J ends lost 5 bases and 1 base respectively, with 9 bases between them. The CDR3 extends over 14 amino acids. Per germline, CDR1 PRHDT and CDR2 FYEKMQ (reference sequence). For the CDR3, the DNA is TGTGCCAGCAGCCTGAGGGTGTCCTACAATGAGCAGTTCTTC. Amino acid sequence: CASSLRVSYNEQFF.

The V and J genes are TRBV10-3 and TRBJ2-2; 12 bases align to TRBD2. The CDR3 is 18 amino acids. The V segment lost 5 bases and the J segment 5 bases; nucleotides outside the gene matches: 12. Germline V gene lookup returns CDR1 ENHRY and CDR2 SYGVKD. Written as DNA, the CDR3 is TGTGCCATCAGTACCACGACTAGCGGGAGCTTATCAACCGGGGAGCTGTTTTTT. It specifies CAISTTTSGSLSTGELFF.

This clone occurred a few times. The chain carries TRBV5-4 and TRBJ2-2; a weak D match, TRBD2 (6 bases). The V and J ends lost 7 bases and 7 bases respectively, with 17 bases between them. CDR3 length equals 14 residues. The germline V gene has CDR1 SGHNT and CDR2 YYREEE (reference sequence). CDR3 in amino acids: CASSPRAGNGELFF. The CDR3 coding sequence is TGTGCCAGCTCCCCCAGGGCGGGGAACGGGGAGCTGTTTTTT.

The rearrangement links TRBV5-6 to TRBJ2-7; 8 positions agree with TRBD1. The CDR3 extends over 14 amino acids. CDR1 is SGHDT and CDR2 is YYEEEE in the germline V gene. The J segment lost 6 bases and the V segment lost 0 bases, leaving 5 bases of the junction unmatched. The CDR3 DNA sequence: TGTGCCAGCAGCTTGGGACAGGGGACGCGCGAGCAGTACTTC. Translation gives CASSLGQGTREQYF.

The chain is built from TRBV5-1 and TRBJ2-7, with D hard to call. Per the germline V gene, CDR1 is SGHRS and CDR2 is YFSETQ. The V end lost 4 bases, the J end lost 3 bases, and 17 bases lay between the germline ends. This CDR3 contains 15 residues. For the CDR3, the DNA is TGCGCCAGCAGCCCAGACCCCCGGGTCCTCTACGAGCAGTACTTC. The encoded protein is CASSPDPRVLYEQYF.

The V gene is TRBV30, the J gene TRBJ2-1; TRBD2 is a possible D gene (5 bases). The V end lost 0 bases, the J end lost 7 bases, and 13 bases lay between the germline ends. The CDR3 covers 14 residues. CDR1 is GTSNPN, CDR2 SVGIG, per germline (reference sequence). In DNA form, the CDR3 reads TGTGCCTGGAGTGTTTCGGTTGAGGGTAATGAGCAGTTCTTC. Translated, it gives CAWSVSVEGNEQFF.

The chain couples TRBV30 to TRBJ2-3, with D maybe TRBD1 (6 bases). CDR1 and CDR2 (germline): GTSNPN, SVGIG (reference sequence). The CDR3 contains 12 residues. V dropped 4 bases and J dropped 3 bases, with 8 bases sitting between them. The CDR3 region is CAWTQGTDTQYF. Here the CDR3 DNA reads TGTGCCTGGACACAGGGAACAGATACGCAGTATTTT.

The chain is built from TRBV6-4 and TRBJ2-6; D possibly uses TRBD1 or TRBD2 (5 bases each). Germline CDR1 MRHNA, CDR2 SNTAGT. The CDR3 totals 18 residues. V lost 5 bases and J 2 bases, leaving 19 bases between the germline ends. CDR3 sequence reads: CASSQNAPRGAGANVLTF. DNA for the CDR3: TGTGCCAGCAGTCAAAACGCCCCCCGGGGCGCTGGGGCCAACGTCCTGACTTTC.

V and J are TRBV6-5 and TRBJ1-2; tentatively, D is TRBD1 (5 bases). Germline V lookup: CDR1 MNHEY, CDR2 SVGAGI. The CDR3 consists of 14 residues. V was clipped by 4 bases and J by 6 bases, with 15 bases between them. The CDR3 coding sequence is TGTGCCAGCAGTTCCGGGACGAAGAGCGATGGCTACACCTTC. Translated, it gives CASSSGTKSDGYTF.

This chain uses TRBV14 with TRBJ2-7; D tentatively reads TRBD1 or TRBD2 (5 bases each). The CDR3 loop spans 12 amino acids. With 5 bases removed from V and 4 bases from J, the gap between germline ends came to 9 bases. Germline values: CDR1 SGHDN, CDR2 FVKESK. In nucleotides, the CDR3 is TGTGCCAGCAGCTGGGGACCGTACGAGCAGTACTTC. This gives the protein CASSWGPYEQYF. The variable domain in full, completed from reference TRBV14 and TRBJ2-7, reads EAGVTQFPSHSVIEKGQTVTLRCDPISGHDNLYWYRRVMGKEIKFLLHFVKESKQDESGMPNNRFLAERTGGTYSTLKVQPAELEDSGVYFCASSWGPYEQYFGPGTRLTVT.

The table lists this clone with a count of one. The chain is built from TRBV28 and TRBJ2-2; possible D gene TRBD2, 5 bases. The CDR3 spans 16 residues. Per germline, CDR1 MDHEN and CDR2 SYDVKM. Trimming cost V 1 base and J 5 bases, with 14 bases left between them. The CDR3 DNA is TGTGCCAGCAGTTTATTGTATGGCGGGCCGACCGGGGAGCTGTTTTTT. Translated: CASSLLYGGPTGELFF.

The chain links TRBV11-2 to TRBJ1-1, with D possibly matching TRBD1 (5 bases). Germline V CDR1 and CDR2: SGHAT, FQNNGV. V lost 1 base, J lost 1 base, and 13 bases lay in between. The CDR3 spans 16 residues. CDR3 in amino acids: CASSLGKAGPNTEAFF. In DNA, the CDR3 is TGTGCCAGCAGCTTAGGAAAGGCAGGGCCGAACACTGAAGCTTTCTTT. The complete variable domain, with remaining parts taken from reference TRBV11-2 and TRBJ1-1, reads EAGVAQSPRYKIIEKRQSVAFWCNPISGHATLYWYQQILGQGPKLLIQFQNNGVVDDSQLPKDRFSAERLKGVDSTLKIQPAKLEDSAVYLCASSLGKAGPNTEAFFGQGTRLTVV.

This clone was found once. The J gene is TRBJ2-7, the V gene TRBV2; D remains unclear. The germline gives CDR1 SNHLY, CDR2 FYNNEI. Trimming pared 2 bases from V and 3 bases from J, leaving 5 bases between. The CDR3 has 12 amino acids. The CDR3 DNA follows: TGTGCCAGCAGTGAAATTGGCTACGAGCAGTACTTC. It encodes CASSEIGYEQYF.

This clone showed up just a few times. The V and J genes are TRBV5-1 and TRBJ2-7, with 7 bases aligning to TRBD2. This CDR3 has 13 residues. CDR1 and CDR2 (germline): SGHRS, YFSETQ. Trimming at V came to 4 bases and at J to 4 bases, leaving 5 bases not matched to a gene. CDR3 protein: CASSAGTTYEQYF. In DNA, the CDR3 is TGCGCCAGCAGCGCCGGGACTACTTACGAGCAGTACTTC.

The chain joins TRBV27 to TRBJ1-2, with a possible D match to TRBD1 (5 bases). Trimming took off 5 bases at V and 5 bases at J, with 18 bases between the two ends. This CDR3 comprises 15 residues. Germline V CDR1 and CDR2: MNHEY, SMNVEV (reference sequence). CDR3 bases: TGTGCCAGCAGTCTTACCGAGGGGCTGGAGTATGGCTACACCTTC. As protein: CASSLTEGLEYGYTF.

This sequence joins TRBV5-6 and TRBJ1-5, with D possibly being TRBD1 (5 bases). This CDR3 has 14 amino acids. Germline CDR1 SGHDT, CDR2 YYEEEE. V gave up 4 bases and J gave up 2 bases, with 10 bases separating them. The CDR3 reads CASSPGVGNQPQHF. CDR3 nucleotides: TGTGCCAGCAGCCCGGGGGTAGGCAATCAGCCCCAGCATTTT. The variable domain in full, completed from reference TRBV5-6 and TRBJ1-5, reads DAGVTQSPTHLIKTRGQQVTLRCSPKSGHDTVSWYQQALGQGPQFIFQYYEEEERQRGNFPDRFSGHQFPNYSSELNVNALLLGDSALYLCASSPGVGNQPQHFGDGTRLSIL.

This chain links TRBV5-4 with TRBJ2-4; D is ambiguous. The CDR3 loop spans 15 amino acids. Germline V gene data show CDR1 as SGHNT and CDR2 as YYREEE (reference sequence). Trimming took off 0 bases at V and 0 bases at J, with 7 bases between the two ends. CDR3 residues: CASSLGVLAKNIQYF. For the CDR3, the DNA is TGTGCCAGCAGCTTGGGAGTCTTAGCCAAAAACATTCAGTACTTC.

This sequence joins TRBV7-2 and TRBJ2-2; D is ambiguous. This CDR3 contains 13 residues. Germline V gene data show CDR1 as SGHTA and CDR2 as FQGNSA. The V end lost 2 bases, the J end lost 8 bases, and 9 bases lay between the germline ends. CDR3 protein: CASSLKGWGELFF. The CDR3 region has the DNA TGTGCCAGCAGCTTAAAAGGTTGGGGGGAGCTGTTTTTT.

The chain uses TRBV6-1 and TRBJ1-5; the D gene is possibly TRBD1 (5 bases). With 3 bases removed from V and 3 bases from J, the gap between germline ends came to 12 bases. Germline lookup yields CDR1 MNHNS and CDR2 SASEGT. The CDR3 has 15 residues. As DNA, the CDR3 is TGTGCCAGCAGTGACGCAGGGCGAGACAATCAGCCCCAGCATTTT. Its protein is CASSDAGRDNQPQHF.

This chain joins TRBV11-1 and TRBJ2-3; 10 bases are a match to TRBD1. Germline CDR1 SGHAT, CDR2 FQDESV (reference sequence). J was trimmed by 3 bases and V by 1 base; bases with no gene match: 4. CDR3 length equals 16 residues. The chain's CDR3 is CASSLVGTGVTDTQYF. In DNA form, the CDR3 reads TGTGCCAGCAGCTTAGTTGGGACAGGGGTAACAGATACGCAGTATTTT. Full variable domain (rest looked up from reference TRBV11-1 and TRBJ2-3): EAEVAQSPRYKITEKSQAVAFWCDPISGHATLYWYRQILGQGPELLVQFQDESVVDDSQLPKDRFSAERLKGVDSTLKIQPAELGDSAMYLCASSLVGTGVTDTQYFGPGTRLTVL.

The chain carries TRBV19 and TRBJ2-3; the D call may be TRBD1 or TRBD2 (5 bases each). Trimming took 5 bases from V and 1 from J, leaving 22 bases between them. The CDR3 is 18 residues long. Germline lookup yields CDR1 LNHDA and CDR2 SQIVND (reference sequence). The CDR3 DNA is TGTGCCAGTAGTGACTTTCTAAGACGGGACGCTGGCACAGATACGCAGTATTTT. This translates into CASSDFLRRDAGTDTQYF.

V is TRBV9 and J is TRBJ1-3; 7 bases are a match to TRBD1. The CDR3 spans 17 residues. Germline V gene data show CDR1 as SGDLS and CDR2 as YYNGEE. V shed 3 bases and J 0 bases; nucleotides not matched to a gene: 9. This CDR3 reads CASSANPGDSSGNTIYF. For the CDR3, the DNA is TGTGCCAGCAGCGCCAACCCGGGGGACAGCTCTGGAAACACCATATATTTT. Looking up the rest from reference TRBV9 and TRBJ1-3 gives the full variable domain: DSGVTQTPKHLITATGQRVTLRCSPRSGDLSVYWYQQSLDQGLQFLIQYYNGEERAKGNILERFSAQQFPDLHSELNLSSLELGDSALYFCASSANPGDSSGNTIYFGEGSWLTVV.

The rearrangement joins TRBV7-6 to TRBJ1-1; TRBD1 agrees at 8 bases. Trimming took 5 bases from V and 0 from J; bases not matched to a gene: 5. The CDR3 covers 15 residues. Germline loops: CDR1 SGHVS, CDR2 FNYEAQ. The CDR3 DNA reads as TGTGCCAGCAGCCCTAGGACAGGGATGAACACTGAAGCTTTCTTT. Its translation: CASSPRTGMNTEAFF.

The chain carries TRBV10-2 and TRBJ2-7; D is unresolved. CDR1 and CDR2 from the germline V gene are WSHSY and SAAADI. This CDR3 has 12 amino acids. V gave up 4 bases and J gave up 4 bases, with 8 bases separating them. The CDR3 loop reads CASSGSEYEQYF. The CDR3 DNA sequence: TGCGCCAGCAGTGGATCGGAATACGAGCAGTACTTC.

This chain links TRBV7-3 with TRBJ2-1, with a weak D call TRBD2 (5 bases). The ends were cut back, 1 base at V and 8 bases at J, with 15 bases in the middle. This CDR3 comprises 15 residues. Germline CDR1 reads SGHTA; CDR2 reads FQGTGA. Here the CDR3 DNA reads TGTGCCAGCAGCTTAAGGCCGGGAAGGATGGATGAGCAGTTCTTC. This encodes CASSLRPGRMDEQFF.